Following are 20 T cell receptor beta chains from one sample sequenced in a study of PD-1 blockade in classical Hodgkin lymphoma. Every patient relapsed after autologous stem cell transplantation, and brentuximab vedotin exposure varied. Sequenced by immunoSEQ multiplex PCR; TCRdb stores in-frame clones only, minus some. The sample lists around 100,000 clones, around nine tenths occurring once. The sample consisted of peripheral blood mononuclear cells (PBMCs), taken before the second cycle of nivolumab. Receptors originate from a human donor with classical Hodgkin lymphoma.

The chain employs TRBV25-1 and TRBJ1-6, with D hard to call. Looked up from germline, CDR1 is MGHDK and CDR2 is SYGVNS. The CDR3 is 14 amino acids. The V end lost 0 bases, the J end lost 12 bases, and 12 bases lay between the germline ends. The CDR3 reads CASSEYGDSQPLHF. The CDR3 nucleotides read TGTGCCAGCAGTGAATATGGCGACTCACAACCCCTCCACTTT.

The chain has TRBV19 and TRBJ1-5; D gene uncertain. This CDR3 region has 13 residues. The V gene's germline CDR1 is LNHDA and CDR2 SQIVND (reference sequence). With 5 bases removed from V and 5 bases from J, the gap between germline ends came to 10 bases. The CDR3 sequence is CASSSTLHQPQHF. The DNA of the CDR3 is TGTGCCAGTAGTTCAACTCTCCATCAGCCCCAGCATTTT.

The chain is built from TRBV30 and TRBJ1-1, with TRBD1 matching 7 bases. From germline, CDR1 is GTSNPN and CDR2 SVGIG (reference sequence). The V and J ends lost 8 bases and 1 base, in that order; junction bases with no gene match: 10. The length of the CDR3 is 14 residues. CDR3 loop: CASSLTGANTEAFF. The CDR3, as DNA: TGTGCCAGCAGCTTAACAGGGGCGAACACTGAAGCTTTCTTT.

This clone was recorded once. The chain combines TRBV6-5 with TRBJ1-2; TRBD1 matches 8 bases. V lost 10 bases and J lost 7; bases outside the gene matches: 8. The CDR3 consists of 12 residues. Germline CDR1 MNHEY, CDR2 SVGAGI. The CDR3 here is CAIDRGFGGYTF. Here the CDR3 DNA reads TGTGCCATTGACAGGGGCTTTGGTGGCTACACCTTC.

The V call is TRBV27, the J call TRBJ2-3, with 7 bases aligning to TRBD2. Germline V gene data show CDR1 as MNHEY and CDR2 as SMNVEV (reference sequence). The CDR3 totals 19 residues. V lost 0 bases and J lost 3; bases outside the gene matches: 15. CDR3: CASSLSIALSGGETDTQYF. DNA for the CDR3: TGTGCCAGCAGTTTATCGATAGCGTTGTCGGGGGGTGAGACAGATACGCAGTATTTT.

CDR3 in amino acids: CASSLITSINEQFF. The CDR3 bases are TGTGCCAGCAGCTTAATCACAAGCATTAATGAGCAGTTCTTC. The V and J genes are TRBV7-9 and TRBJ2-1, with D unresolved. The V gene's germline CDR1 is SEHNR and CDR2 FQNEAQ (reference sequence). CDR3 size: 14 residues. The V end lost 2 bases, the J end lost 7 bases, and 12 bases lay between the germline ends.

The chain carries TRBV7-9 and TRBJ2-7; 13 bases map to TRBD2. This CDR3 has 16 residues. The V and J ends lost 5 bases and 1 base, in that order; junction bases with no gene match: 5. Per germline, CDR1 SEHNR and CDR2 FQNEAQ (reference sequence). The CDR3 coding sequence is TGTGCCAGCAGCCCGACTAGCGGGGGGACTTCCTACGAGCAGTACTTC. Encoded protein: CASSPTSGGTSYEQYF.

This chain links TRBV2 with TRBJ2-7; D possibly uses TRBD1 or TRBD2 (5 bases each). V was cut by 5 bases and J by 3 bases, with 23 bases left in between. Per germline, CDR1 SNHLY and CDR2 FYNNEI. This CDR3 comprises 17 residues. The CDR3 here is CASSYTSAPGRNYEQYF. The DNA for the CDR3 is TGTGCCAGCAGTTATACCAGTGCTCCGGGACGGAACTACGAGCAGTACTTC.

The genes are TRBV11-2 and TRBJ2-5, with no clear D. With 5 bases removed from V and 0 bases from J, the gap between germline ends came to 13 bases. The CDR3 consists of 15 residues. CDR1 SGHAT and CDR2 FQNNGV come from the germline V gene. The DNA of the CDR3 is TGTGCCAGCAGCCAAGTTGAGGACCACCAAGAGACCCAGTACTTC. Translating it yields CASSQVEDHQETQYF.

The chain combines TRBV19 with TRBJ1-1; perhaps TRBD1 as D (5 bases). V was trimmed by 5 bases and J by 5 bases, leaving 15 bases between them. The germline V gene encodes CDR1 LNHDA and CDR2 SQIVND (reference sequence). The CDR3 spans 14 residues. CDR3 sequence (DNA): TGTGCCAGTAGTTATCGGGGCCTGGGGACTGAAGCTTTCTTT. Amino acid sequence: CASSYRGLGTEAFF.

DNA for the CDR3: TGTGCCAGCAGTTTATTCTCGGGGTTATATGGCTACACCTTC. Protein sequence: CASSLFSGLYGYTF. The chain is built from TRBV28 and TRBJ1-2, with D uncertain. V lost 1 base to trimming and J lost 5 bases, with 11 bases between them. The CDR3 is 14 amino acids. CDR1 and CDR2 (germline): MDHEN, SYDVKM.

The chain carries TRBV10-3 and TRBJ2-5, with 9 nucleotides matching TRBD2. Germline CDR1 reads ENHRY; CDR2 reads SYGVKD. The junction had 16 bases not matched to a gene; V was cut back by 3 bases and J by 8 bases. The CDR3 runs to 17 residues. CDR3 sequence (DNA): TGTGCCATCAGTGAAGTCGAAAGTTGGCGGGGGGGCGAAACCCAGTACTTC. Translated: CAISEVESWRGGETQYF.

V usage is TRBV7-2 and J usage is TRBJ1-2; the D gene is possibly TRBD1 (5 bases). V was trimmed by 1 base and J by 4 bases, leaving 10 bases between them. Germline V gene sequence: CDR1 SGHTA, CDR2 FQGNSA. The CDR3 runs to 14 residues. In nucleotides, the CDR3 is TGTGCCAGCAGCTTAGTAGGGCAGGGCTATGGCTACACCTTC. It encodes CASSLVGQGYGYTF.

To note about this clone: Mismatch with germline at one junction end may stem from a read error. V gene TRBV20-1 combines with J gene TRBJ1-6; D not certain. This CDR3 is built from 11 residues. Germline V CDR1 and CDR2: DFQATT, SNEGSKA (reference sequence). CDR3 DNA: TGCAGTGCTAGAGATCGCGGGGTACTGAGTTTT. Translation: CSARDRGVLSF.

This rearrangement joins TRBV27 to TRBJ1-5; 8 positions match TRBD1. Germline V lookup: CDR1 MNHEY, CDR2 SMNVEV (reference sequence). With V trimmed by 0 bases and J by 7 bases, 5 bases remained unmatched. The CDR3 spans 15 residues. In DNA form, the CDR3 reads TGTGCCAGCAGTTTATCTAAGACAGGGGACCAGCCCCAGCATTTT. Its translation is CASSLSKTGDQPQHF.

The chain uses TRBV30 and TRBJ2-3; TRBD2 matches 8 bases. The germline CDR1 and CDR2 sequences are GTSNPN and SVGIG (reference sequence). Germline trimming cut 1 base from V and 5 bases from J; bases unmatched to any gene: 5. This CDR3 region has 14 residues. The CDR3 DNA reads TGTGCCTGGAGTGCCAGCGGGGGTGGAGATACGCAGTATTTT. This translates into CAWSASGGGDTQYF.

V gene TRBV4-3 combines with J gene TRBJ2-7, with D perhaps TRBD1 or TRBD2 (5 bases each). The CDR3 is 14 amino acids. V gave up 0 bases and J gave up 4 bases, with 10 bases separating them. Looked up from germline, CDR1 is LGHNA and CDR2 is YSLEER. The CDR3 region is CASSQEMGRYEQYF. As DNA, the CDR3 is TGCGCCAGCAGCCAAGAGATGGGACGGTACGAGCAGTACTTC.

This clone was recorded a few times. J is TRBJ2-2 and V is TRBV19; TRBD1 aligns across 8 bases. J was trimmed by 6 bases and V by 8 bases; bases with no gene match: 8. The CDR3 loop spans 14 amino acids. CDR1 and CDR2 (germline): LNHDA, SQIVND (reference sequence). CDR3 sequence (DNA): TGTGCCAGTCGGACAGGGTTTATATCCGGGGAGCTGTTTTTT. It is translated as CASRTGFISGELFF.

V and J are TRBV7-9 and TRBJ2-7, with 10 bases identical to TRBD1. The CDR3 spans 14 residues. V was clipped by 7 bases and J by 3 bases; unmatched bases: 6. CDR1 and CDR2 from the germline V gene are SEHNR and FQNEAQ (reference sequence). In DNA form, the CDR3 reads TGTGCCAGCAAGCCGGGGACAGGGGACTACGAGCAGTACTTC. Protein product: CASKPGTGDYEQYF.

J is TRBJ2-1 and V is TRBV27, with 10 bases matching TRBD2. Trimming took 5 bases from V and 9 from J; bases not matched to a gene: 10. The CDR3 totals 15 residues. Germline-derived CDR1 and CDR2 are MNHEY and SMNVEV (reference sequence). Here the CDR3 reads CASSPSLAGEAEQFF. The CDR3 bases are TGTGCCAGCAGTCCCTCTCTAGCGGGGGAAGCTGAGCAGTTCTTC.